This T cell receptor (beta chain) is from a study of shared clonotypes between healthy human individuals (TCRdb year 2020). Regarding the complete study: The cohort included three men and a couple of women between 18 and 49 years of age. The study deeply sequenced blood TCR repertoires of five healthy adults to estimate repertoire size and the extent of clonotype sharing between individuals. Different laboratories and diverse techniques were used to prepare libraries and sequence TCR repertoires, to increase sequencing depth and limit assay-specific biases. Each donor's leukapheresis produced roughly between roughly 0.9 and 9 billion PBMCs. The paper's findings and limits, for the study overall: Pairwise subsampling led to the expectation that sequencing depth would affect the degree of clonotype sharing among donors. Only blood was sampled, and tissue TCR repertoires likely differ from those in blood. The small number of donors limited the genetic and exposure-history diversity represented.

In the case of this clone: This receptor's antigen is unknown. Within one base of it there is no much larger clone, and no base qualities were kept.

V lost 4 bases and J lost 5 bases, and the count of bases not matched to a germline gene is 8. The CDR3 starts with the cysteine, ends with the phenylalanine, and has 14 residues. Of the read, only the CDR3 DNA is kept; its 42 bases are in frame from base 1. CDR1 and CDR2, per the germline V gene, are SGHRS and YFSETQ. Donors were healthy HIV-negative adults with no recently reported acute infections or vaccinations. Only Caucasian adults living in Nashville, Tennessee, USA were represented among the donors. For unsorted samples, roughly 91 million PBMCs were counted, and genomic DNA was extracted using the QIAamp DNA Blood Mini kit. Blood was collected by leukapheresis, and PBMCs were isolated by Ficoll-Histopaque density gradient centrifugation and then cryopreserved in liquid nitrogen vapor phase. Using the deep immunoSEQ assay, TCR CDR3 regions were amplified from genomic DNA by multiplex PCR. For each cell subset, the extracted genomic DNA was distributed evenly across all wells of several immunoSEQ 96-well plates, and each plate served as one replicate. For unsorted PBMC, roughly 300 ng of genomic DNA, equivalent to roughly 30,000 T cell genomes, went into each replicate PCR. Unsorted PBMC genomic DNA was sequenced across ten immunoSEQ deep assay plates. The purified libraries were quantified using a Qubit 3.0 fluorometer, sized with a Bioanalyzer 2100, and then quantified again using the KAPA Library Quantification kit. Every immunoSEQ 96-well plate was sequenced on a separate single-read 150-cycle Illumina NextSeq 550 flow cell. Per the original workflow: Because the immunoSEQ output held only junctional sequences and lacked quality scores, the filtering could not match the filtering applied to full-length reads. Sequences were annotated with PyIR, a Python wrapper for IgBLAST v1.9, using IMGT germline references to assign V/J genes and CDR3. Any read was removed if the V/J assignment was weak (E-value above 1e-6), the CDR3 was missing, or the read contained stop codons, out-of-frame junctions, or ambiguous translated residues. V3J clonotypes were defined as sequences sharing the same inferred V gene, J gene, and CDR3 amino acid sequence. To compute the percentage overlap between repertoires, the number of shared unique clonotypes was divided by the size of the smaller repertoire. Richness of each repertoire was evaluated using RTK rarefaction, the Chao1 estimator, and Recon v2.1 estimates of unobserved clonotypes. In TCRdb, the immuneACCESS table is reduced to in-frame sequences with V and J assigned. These tables do not hold every clone; where another copy was compared, an unresolved V gene accounts for under half, and the others remain unexplained. The DNA was the basis for D and trimming; V, J and clone size are from that table. The sample profile shows about 500,000 clones; 70% to 80% of them were found once. 12% of the sample is taken by the ten largest.

The sample was PBMCs. This receptor was taken from a woman between 40 and 50 years old in good health. Some clones in this sample may be carry-over from other donors' samples. The receptor chain draws on TRBV5-1 and TRBJ2-7, with TRBD1 identical over 8 junction bases. The CDR3 protein is CASSKGQEPDEQYF. In nucleotide form, the sequence is TGCGCCAGCAGCAAGGGACAGGAACCTGACGAGCAGTACTTC. Reference TRBV5-1 and TRBJ2-7 proteins supply the regions before and after the CDR3; the full variable domain is: KAGVTQTPRYLIKTRGQQVTLSCSPISGHRSVSWYQQTPGQGLQFLFEYFSETQRNKGNFPGRFSGRQFSNSRSEMNVSTLELGDSALYLCASSKGQEPDEQYFGPGTRLTVT.